This T cell receptor (beta chain) stems from a study of T cell changes during pregnancy in multiple sclerosis. Sequencing was performed with immunoSEQ multiplex PCR; in TCRdb, only in-frame clones are kept and a portion is missing. The sample shows tens of thousands of clones, roughly 94% of them seen only once. V lost 7 bases and J lost 8, with 27 bases in between. CDR3 length: 17 amino acids. Looked up from germline, CDR1 is SGHTS and CDR2 is YDEGEE. The chain uses TRBV5-8 and TRBJ2-2; maybe TRBD1 (7 bases). Sequenced here: CD4+ T cells from peripheral blood mononuclear cells, sampled in the second trimester of pregnancy. The receptor's source is a female donor with multiple sclerosis, enrolled in a pregnancy study. The CDR3 region has the DNA TGTGCCAGCGAGGTGTTGGAGGGGGCGCAATCTTATGGGGAGCTGTTTTTT. This codes for CASEVLEGAQSYGELFF. The full variable domain, rest sourced from reference TRBV5-8 and TRBJ2-2, is EAGVTQSPTHLIKTRGQQATLRCSPISGHTSVYWYQQALGLGLQFLLWYDEGEERNRGNFPPRFSGRQFPNYSSELNVNALELEDSALYLCASEVLEGAQSYGELFFGEGSRLTVL.